The present T cell receptor beta chain was sequenced within a study of shared clonotypes between healthy human individuals. General study findings and limits: All-four-donor shared clonotypes had higher generation probabilities than non-shared clonotypes did. Rarefaction curves obtained for sorted subsets showed sequencing incomplete despite large depth.

Investigators spread the genomic DNA of each subset evenly over several immunoSEQ plates. Measured with immunoSEQ multiplex PCR; TCRdb has only the in-frame clones, and not every one. The sample contains roughly 2,300,000 clones, under 95% of which appear only once. Comment on this clone: Its specificity is not known.

Per the germline V gene, CDR1 is KGHSH and CDR2 is LQKENI. V lost 5 bases and J lost 2, with 6 bases in between. The CDR3 totals 12 residues. Sequenced input: naive CD4+ T cells from PBMCs. Sample subset: CD45RA+ positively selected. The source is a man aged 18 to 30 in good health. Some clones in this sample may be carry-over from other donors' samples. The chain uses TRBV18 and TRBJ2-5; D uncertain. The CDR3 loop reads CASSGGQETQYF. The CDR3 nucleotides are TGTGCCAGCTCAGGTGGGCAAGAGACCCAGTACTTC. The full variable domain, rest sourced from reference TRBV18 and TRBJ2-5, is NAGVMQNPRHLVRRRGQEARLRCSPMKGHSHVYWYRQLPEEGLKFMVYLQKENIIDESGMPKERFSAEFPKEGPSILRIQQVVRGDSAAYFCASSGGQETQYFGPGTRLLVL.